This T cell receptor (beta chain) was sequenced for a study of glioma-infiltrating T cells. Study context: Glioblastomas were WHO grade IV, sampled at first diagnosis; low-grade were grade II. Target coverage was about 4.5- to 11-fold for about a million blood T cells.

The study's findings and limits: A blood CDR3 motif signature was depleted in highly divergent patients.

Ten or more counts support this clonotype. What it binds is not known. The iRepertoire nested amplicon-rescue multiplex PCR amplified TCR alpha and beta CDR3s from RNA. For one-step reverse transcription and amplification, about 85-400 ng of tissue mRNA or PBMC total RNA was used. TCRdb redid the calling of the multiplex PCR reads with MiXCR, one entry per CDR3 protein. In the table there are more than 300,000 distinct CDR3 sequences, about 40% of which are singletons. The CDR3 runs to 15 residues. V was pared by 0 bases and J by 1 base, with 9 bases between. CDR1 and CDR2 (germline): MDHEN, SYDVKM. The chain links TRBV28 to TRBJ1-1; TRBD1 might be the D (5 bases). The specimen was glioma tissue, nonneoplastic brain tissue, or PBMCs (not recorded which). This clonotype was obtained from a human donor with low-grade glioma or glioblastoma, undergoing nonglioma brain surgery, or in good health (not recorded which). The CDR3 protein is CASSLWGTANTEAFF. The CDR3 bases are TGTGCCAGCAGTTTATGGGGGACGGCGAACACTGAAGCTTTCTTT.